Listed here are 19 T cell receptor beta chains from one sample, sequenced in a study of T-cell reconstitution after alpha-beta-depleted transplantation in children (dated by TCRdb to 2015 to 2016). Preparation of the library involved PCR. The sequencing machine was an Illumina HiSeq 2500. TCR libraries were prepared with molecular barcoding, using unique molecular identifiers to normalize TCRbeta repertoire quantification. Clones were called with MiXCR by TCRdb after fastp trimmed the public reads at Q25, and only in-frame beta chains were retained. Duplicate CDR3 protein sequences are folded into a single record with the most common DNA and genes. The sample table records just over 950,000 distinct CDR3 sequences; about 29% of these occur just once. Of the sample, about 28% is held by the ten largest clones. Per the publication, the treatment or condition label means: allogeneic hematopoietic cell transplantation with graft depleted of TCRalphabeta T cells and CD19 B cells.

This material consisted of PBMCs, mostly from graft donor cells, taken 360 days after TCRalphabeta/CD19-depleted stem cell transplant. These receptors were obtained from a boy less than two years old who had a stem cell transplant for SCID, so the T cells may come from the graft donor.

This clonotype was observed a few times. Here the CDR3 DNA reads TGTGCCAGCAGCCCTCTCCAGGGTAGCTACGAGCAGTACTTC. Protein sequence: CASSPLQGSYEQYF. The chain uses TRBV3-1 and TRBJ2-7; D is possibly TRBD1 (5 bases). Germline CDR1 reads LGHDT; CDR2 reads YNNKEL (reference sequence). The V and J ends lost 4 bases and 3 bases respectively, with 13 bases between them. The CDR3 covers 14 residues.

This clonotype has more than one count but fewer than ten. CDR3 in DNA: TGTGCCAGCAGTAGGGGCGGCTCTCCACTTTACAATGAGCAGTTCTTC. Protein sequence: CASSRGGSPLYNEQFF. The J gene is TRBJ2-1, the V gene TRBV5-6; possibly TRBD1 for D (5 bases). CDR1 SGHDT and CDR2 YYEEEE come from the germline V gene. The germline V and J ends were trimmed by 5 bases and 4 bases, with 19 bases remaining between them. The CDR3 is 16 residues long.

The rearrangement uses TRBV6-2 or TRBV6-3 and TRBJ2-1; weak D call: TRBD1 (6 bases). In germline, CDR1 is MNHEY, CDR2 SVGEGT. The CDR3 loop spans 15 amino acids. V lost 4 bases and J lost 3, with 13 bases in between. The CDR3 region is CASSWQGLNYNEQFF. The CDR3 nucleotides read TGTGCCAGCAGTTGGCAGGGGCTGAACTACAATGAGCAGTTCTTC.

This clonotype appeared a few times. The chain joins TRBV28 to TRBJ1-5; the D gene is possibly TRBD1 (6 bases). V was cut by 3 bases and J by 5 bases, with 14 bases left in between. The CDR3 is made up of 15 amino acids. Germline V gene data show CDR1 as MDHEN and CDR2 as SYDVKM. The CDR3 DNA follows: TGTGCCAGCAGTTTTCGGGGGCGGGGGGATCAGCCCCAGCATTTT. Residues: CASSFRGRGDQPQHF. The whole variable domain, remainder taken from reference TRBV28 and TRBJ1-5, is DVKVTQSSRYLVKRTGEKVFLECVQDMDHENMFWYRQDPGLGLRLIYFSYDVKMKEKGDIPEGYSVSREKKERFSLILESASTNQTSMYLCASSFRGRGDQPQHFGDGTRLSIL.

The sample holds a few counts of this clonotype. This chain uses TRBV4-2 with TRBJ1-5; 8 bases are shared with TRBD1. V lost 3 bases and J lost 7; bases outside the gene matches: 8. This CDR3 is 15 amino acids long. The V gene's germline CDR1 is LGHNA and CDR2 YNFKEQ. CDR3 protein: CASSQGDRIAQPQHF. The CDR3 nucleotides are TGTGCCAGCAGCCAGGGGGACAGGATTGCGCAGCCCCAGCATTTT.

J is TRBJ2-1 and V is TRBV7-2; no definite D call. The V gene lost 3 bases and the J gene lost 8 bases, with 14 bases spanning the gap. The germline CDR1 and CDR2 sequences are SGHTA and FQGNSA. This CDR3 is built from 14 residues. The CDR3: CASSLSGLVHEQFF. CDR3 nucleotides: TGTGCCAGCAGCTTGAGTGGATTAGTCCATGAGCAGTTCTTC.

This sequence joins TRBV18 and TRBJ2-7; D remains unclear. Trimming shortened V by 6 bases and J by 4 bases, and 16 bases separated the two germline ends. CDR3 length equals 14 residues. CDR1 and CDR2 (germline): KGHSH, LQKENI. The CDR3 DNA reads as TGTGCCAGCTCCCGGTCGGGTAGTTTTTACGAGCAGTACTTC. This sequence encodes CASSRSGSFYEQYF.

The sample holds a few counts of this clonotype. V usage is TRBV11-1 and J usage is TRBJ2-3; D remains unclear. This CDR3 is built from 20 residues. The V gene lost 1 base and the J gene lost 0 bases, with 23 bases spanning the gap. Germline V lookup: CDR1 SGHAT, CDR2 FQDESV (reference sequence). This CDR3 is CASSLEKLSRVKTSTDTQYF. The CDR3 nucleotides read TGTGCCAGCAGCTTAGAGAAGTTGTCCCGGGTCAAGACTAGCACAGATACGCAGTATTTT.

The chain couples TRBV15 to TRBJ2-5; D is perhaps TRBD2 (6 bases). V gave up 0 bases and J gave up 5 bases, with 19 bases separating them. Germline loops: CDR1 LNHNV, CDR2 YYDKDF (reference sequence). The CDR3 has 17 residues. DNA of the CDR3: TGTGCCACCAGCAGAGAGGTGGTGGTCGGGGGTTTGGAGACCCAGTACTTC. Its translation: CATSREVVVGGLETQYF.

The V call is TRBV29-1, the J call TRBJ2-7; D might be TRBD2 (5 bases). Trimming took off 6 bases at V and 2 bases at J, with 11 bases between the two ends. Germline V gene data show CDR1 as SQVTM and CDR2 as ANQGSEA. This CDR3 spans 12 amino acids. DNA of the CDR3: TGCAGCGTAGGACTGAACACCTACGAGCAGTACTTC. Translating gives CSVGLNTYEQYF.

This clonotype was recorded a few times. In nucleotides, the CDR3 is TGCGCCAGCAGCCAAGATAGGGGCGGGGGCTCTTACAATGAGCAGTTCTTC. This sequence encodes CASSQDRGGGSYNEQFF. The chain employs TRBV4-1 and TRBJ2-1; TRBD2 might be the D (7 bases). CDR3 length: 17 amino acids. CDR1 is MGHRA, CDR2 YSYEKL, per germline. Trimming cost V 0 bases and J 4 bases, with 16 bases left between them.

Only a few counts were recorded for this clonotype. The rearrangement uses TRBV7-2 and TRBJ2-1, with 7 bases fitting TRBD1. The germline CDR1 and CDR2 sequences are SGHTA and FQGNSA. V was pared by 4 bases and J by 5 bases, with 8 bases of the junction left unmatched. The CDR3 is 15 amino acids. CDR3 in DNA: TGTGCCAGCAGCTGGTTGACAGGGCTGAACAATGAGCAGTTCTTC. Protein product: CASSWLTGLNNEQFF.

The chain combines TRBV11-1 with TRBJ2-1, with TRBD2 matching over 8 bases. CDR1 and CDR2 from the germline V gene are SGHAT and FQDESV (reference sequence). The CDR3 covers 18 residues. V shed 3 bases, J shed 0 bases, and the junction held 10 bases outside the gene matches. The CDR3 DNA sequence: TGTGCCAGCAGCTTGTTCCATAGACGGGGGGGCTCCTACAATGAGCAGTTCTTC. Translation gives CASSLFHRRGGSYNEQFF.

This chain links TRBV6-5 with TRBJ2-1, with D tentatively TRBD2 (7 bases). Trimming cost V 2 bases and J 4 bases, with 15 bases left between them. Germline V CDR1 and CDR2: MNHEY, SVGAGI. The CDR3 has 16 amino acids. The CDR3 spells CASSYLKGGGYNEQFF. As DNA, the CDR3 is TGTGCCAGCAGTTACCTTAAGGGGGGGGGTTACAATGAGCAGTTCTTC.

In this sample, this clonotype turned up a few times. The chain uses TRBV5-1 and TRBJ1-1, with 7 bases that match TRBD1. The CDR3 length is 13 residues. CDR1 is SGHRS and CDR2 is YFSETQ in the germline V gene. CDR3 in amino acids: CVTRQGSNTEAFF. The CDR3 nucleotides are TGCGTTACGCGACAGGGATCGAACACTGAAGCTTTCTTT.

This clonotype was detected only a few times. The rearrangement uses TRBV12-3 or TRBV12-4 and TRBJ1-5; 7 bases agree with TRBD1. The CDR3 has 15 residues. V was pared by 2 bases and J by 3 bases, with 4 bases of the junction left unmatched. CDR3 DNA sequence: TGTGCCAGCAGTTTAACGGGACAGAACAATCAGCCCCAGCATTTT. This translates into CASSLTGQNNQPQHF.

This chain joins TRBV7-6 and TRBJ2-1, with 9 nucleotides matching TRBD2. With 2 bases clipped from V and 5 bases from J, the junction kept 4 bases outside the gene matches. Germline CDR1 reads SGHVS; CDR2 reads FNYEAQ. The CDR3 extends over 15 amino acids. The CDR3 reads CASSLSGGRDNEQFF. CDR3 DNA: TGTGCCAGCAGCTTAAGCGGGGGGCGAGACAATGAGCAGTTCTTC.

This clonotype has only one observation. The chain is built from TRBV11-2 and TRBJ1-6; the D gene is possibly TRBD1 (6 bases). Trimming removed 7 bases at V and 7 bases at J, with 20 bases between. This CDR3 comprises 16 residues. CDR1 SGHAT and CDR2 FQNNGV come from the germline V gene. CDR3 sequence (DNA): TGTGCCAGCACCCTTTACAGGGAGGTTATGAATTCACCCCTCCACTTT. The encoded protein is CASTLYREVMNSPLHF.

This clonotype was found a few times. The CDR3 DNA sequence: TGTGCCAGCAGTATCCGACAGGGCGGTAATGAAAAACTGTTTTTT. This codes for CASSIRQGGNEKLFF. The J gene is TRBJ1-4, the V gene TRBV12-3 or TRBV12-4, with TRBD1 identical over 7 bases. This CDR3 comprises 15 residues. The V gene end was trimmed by 5 bases and the J gene end by 4 bases; junction bases not matched to a gene: 7.